What follows are 24 T cell receptor beta chains derived from one specimen sequenced in a study of T-cell reconstitution after alpha-beta-depleted transplantation in children. Unique molecular identifiers tagged the TCRbeta library. Each CDR3 protein is one row after TCRdb ran MiXCR on the PCR reads. Among about 400,000 distinct CDR3 sequences, approximately 20% were seen once, and the ten largest hold 3.5% to 4%. The sequencing used PBMCs from the stem cell graft donor, collected from the stem cell graft. The receptor source for this set is a human donor who donated a stem cell graft to a child with acute myeloid leukemia.

The chain has TRBV7-3 and TRBJ2-7; 11 nucleotides agree with TRBD2. The CDR3 has 19 residues. CDR1 and CDR2 from the germline V gene are SGHTA and FQGTGA. CDR3 in DNA: TGTACCATCTGCCTCAGGGGTACTGGGACTAGCGGTATATCCTACGAGCAGTACTTC. This encodes CTICLRGTGTSGISYEQYF.

This clonotype was found a few times. The CDR3 nucleotides read TGCGCCAGCAGCTGGGGTTCTACCACCGGGGAGCTGTTTTTT. Translating it yields CASSWGSTTGELFF. The gene calls are TRBV5-1 and TRBJ2-2, with D uncertain. The CDR3 covers 14 residues. Germline lookup yields CDR1 SGHRS and CDR2 YFSETQ. Trimming shortened V by 3 bases and J by 4 bases, and 10 bases separated the two germline ends.

V gene TRBV29-1 combines with J gene TRBJ2-7; 9 nucleotides align to TRBD2. This CDR3 is built from 15 residues. J was trimmed by 6 bases and V by 2 bases; bases with no gene match: 11. Germline V lookup: CDR1 SQVTM, CDR2 ANQGSEA. The CDR3 loop reads CSVEFSGSGEAEQYF. CDR3 DNA: TGCAGCGTTGAATTTAGCGGGAGCGGTGAGGCCGAGCAGTACTTC.

V and J are TRBV29-1 and TRBJ2-7; either TRBD1 or TRBD2 may fit D (6 bases each). The CDR3 contains 14 residues. V lost 4 bases and J lost 2, with 15 bases in between. CDR1 SQVTM and CDR2 ANQGSEA come from the germline V gene. Here the CDR3 reads CSVARGLATYEQYF. CDR3 nucleotides: TGCAGCGTTGCTCGGGGGCTAGCGACCTACGAGCAGTACTTC.

This clonotype appeared a few times. The chain links TRBV9 to TRBJ1-1; 7 nucleotides agree with TRBD1. The V gene end was trimmed by 3 bases and the J gene end by 0 bases; junction bases not matched to a gene: 8. CDR1 and CDR2 (germline): SGDLS, YYNGEE. The length of the CDR3 is 16 residues. The CDR3, as DNA: TGTGCCAGCAGCGATTCCCGGGACAGAATGAACACTGAAGCTTTCTTT. Its translation: CASSDSRDRMNTEAFF. Together with reference TRBV9 and TRBJ1-1, the CDR3 gives the full variable domain: DSGVTQTPKHLITATGQRVTLRCSPRSGDLSVYWYQQSLDQGLQFLIQYYNGEERAKGNILERFSAQQFPDLHSELNLSSLELGDSALYFCASSDSRDRMNTEAFFGQGTRLTVV.

V is TRBV12-3 or TRBV12-4 and J is TRBJ2-5; the match to TRBD2 covers 11 bases. V lost 3 bases to trimming and J lost 5 bases; unmatched junction nucleotides: 17. This CDR3 spans 19 amino acids. CDR3: CASSFQTLKLAGVGETQYF. The DNA for the CDR3 is TGTGCCAGCAGTTTCCAAACGCTAAAACTAGCGGGAGTTGGTGAGACCCAGTACTTC.

The gene calls are TRBV12-5 and TRBJ2-3; 9 bases fit TRBD2. Germline V lookup: CDR1 LGHNT, CDR2 FRNRAP. Trimming took 3 bases from V and 4 from J; bases not matched to a gene: 8. CDR3 size: 16 residues. This chain's CDR3 is CASGLGRGRAPDTQYF. CDR3 in DNA: TGTGCTAGTGGTTTAGGTCGCGGGAGGGCCCCAGATACGCAGTATTTT. Based on the CDR3 plus reference TRBV12-5 and TRBJ2-3, the full variable domain is DARVTQTPRHKVTEMGQEVTMRCQPILGHNTVFWYRQTMMQGLELLAYFRNRAPLDDSGMPKDRFSAEMPDATLATLKIQPSEPRDSAVYFCASGLGRGRAPDTQYFGPGTRLTVL.

This clonotype was found many times. V and J are TRBV20-1 and TRBJ2-3, with D hard to call. V dropped 3 bases and J dropped 11 bases, with 18 bases sitting between them. Per the germline V gene, CDR1 is DFQATT and CDR2 is SNEGSKA (reference sequence). The CDR3 consists of 13 residues. CDR3 bases: TGCAGTGCTAGCCTGGCTTCTCCCGACATGCAGTATTTT. It codes for CSASLASPDMQYF.

The chain joins TRBV12-3 or TRBV12-4 to TRBJ2-5; no firm D call. The V and J ends lost 4 bases and 1 base respectively, with 16 bases between them. This CDR3 contains 16 residues. The CDR3 DNA reads as TGTGCCAGCAGTTCCCGTGGGATTGGTTTCCAAGAGACCCAGTACTTC. Translation gives CASSSRGIGFQETQYF.

There are many counts of this clonotype. The rearrangement uses TRBV10-2 and TRBJ2-1; maybe TRBD1 (6 bases). Trimming stripped 10 bases from V and 6 bases from J, with 22 bases between. Looked up from germline, CDR1 is WSHSY and CDR2 is SAAADI. This CDR3 comprises 15 residues. The CDR3 DNA sequence: TGCGCCACCCACCGACGGGATAGAGGGGGCAATGAGCAGTTCTTC. The encoded protein is CATHRRDRGGNEQFF.

In DNA, the CDR3 is TGTGCCAGTACCATGGGGTTCCAAGAGACCCAGTACTTC. The encoded protein is CASTMGFQETQYF. The V and J genes are TRBV19 and TRBJ2-5; D is uncertain. The CDR3 spans 13 residues. Between the trimmed V and J ends, which lost 7 bases and 1 base, there was a span of 10 bases. Germline V gene data show CDR1 as LNHDA and CDR2 as SQIVND (reference sequence).

The rearrangement uses TRBV4-1 and TRBJ2-1, with 9 nucleotides matching TRBD2. V lost 0 bases, J lost 13 bases, and 10 bases stayed unmatched. CDR3 size: 15 residues. Germline values: CDR1 MGHRA, CDR2 YSYEKL. CDR3 loop: CASSQDGLAGPPQFF. Here the CDR3 DNA reads TGCGCCAGCAGCCAAGATGGGCTAGCGGGACCCCCCCAGTTCTTC.

This chain uses TRBV7-9 with TRBJ1-3; no clear D. CDR3 length equals 17 residues. Trimming shortened V by 5 bases and J by 0 bases, and 17 bases separated the two germline ends. Germline V gene sequence: CDR1 SEHNR, CDR2 FQNEAQ (reference sequence). CDR3 bases: TGTGCCAGCAGCACAAGGACGGATATAAGCTCTGGAAACACCATATATTTT. Encoded protein: CASSTRTDISSGNTIYF.

This clonotype showed up just a few times. The chain employs TRBV7-2 and TRBJ1-5, with 12 positions matching TRBD1. Trimming removed 0 bases from V and 4 bases from J; junction bases left unmatched: 4. Germline V gives CDR1 SGHTA, CDR2 FQGNSA. The length of the CDR3 is 17 residues. CDR3 in DNA: TGTGCCAGCAGCTTAGCTGGGACAGGGGGCGGAAATCAGCCCCAGCATTTT. It is translated as CASSLAGTGGGNQPQHF.

This clonotype was counted ten times or more. V and J are TRBV20-1 and TRBJ2-1; 7 bases match TRBD2. Trimming cost V 5 bases and J 4 bases; bases outside gene matches: 2. Per germline, CDR1 DFQATT and CDR2 SNEGSKA (reference sequence). CDR3 length equals 12 residues. The CDR3 here is CSASSGYNEQFF. As DNA, the CDR3 is TGCAGTGCTTCTAGCGGATACAATGAGCAGTTCTTC.

This clonotype came up many times. The rearrangement uses TRBV20-1 and TRBJ2-7; no clear D gene. The CDR3 runs to 11 residues. V gave up 3 bases and J gave up 1 base, with 4 bases separating them. Looked up from germline, CDR1 is DFQATT and CDR2 is SNEGSKA (reference sequence). Here the CDR3 reads CSASLSYEQYF. The CDR3 bases are TGCAGTGCTAGCCTGTCCTACGAGCAGTACTTC.

The genes are TRBV5-1 and TRBJ2-1; TRBD2 agrees at 9 bases. J gave up 8 bases and V 4 bases, and 10 bases lay outside the gene matches. This CDR3 spans 15 amino acids. The germline V gene encodes CDR1 SGHRS and CDR2 YFSETQ. The CDR3 sequence is CASSRVGTSIDEQFF. The CDR3 DNA is TGCGCCAGCAGCAGGGTCGGGACTAGCATAGATGAGCAGTTCTTC.

Here the CDR3 reads CASSLSQNNEQFF. CDR3 coding DNA: TGTGCCAGCAGCTTATCTCAAAACAATGAGCAGTTCTTC. The chain carries TRBV7-2 and TRBJ2-1, with D unresolved. Germline CDR1 SGHTA, CDR2 FQGNSA. The CDR3 runs to 13 residues. V shed 2 bases and J shed 5 bases, with 7 bases lying between them.

This sequence joins TRBV29-1 and TRBJ2-7; no reliable D call. V shed 5 bases and J shed 4 bases, with 6 bases lying between them. The germline gives CDR1 SQVTM, CDR2 ANQGSEA. The CDR3 consists of 10 residues. CDR3 sequence (DNA): TGCAGCGTTTTTTCTTACGAGCAGTACTTC. Protein sequence: CSVFSYEQYF.

This chain uses TRBV3-1 with TRBJ2-6; D is unresolved. The CDR3 is made up of 18 amino acids. Per germline, CDR1 LGHDT and CDR2 YNNKEL (reference sequence). Deletions cut 7 bases from V and 0 bases from J, with 19 bases between. The CDR3 DNA sequence: TGTGCCAGCACCAGGTGGAGCAGAGTCATCTCTGGGGCCAACGTCCTGACTTTC. Translated: CASTRWSRVISGANVLTF.

This clonotype showed up many times. The gene calls are TRBV20-1 and TRBJ2-1; D gene unclear. Germline V gene data show CDR1 as DFQATT and CDR2 as SNEGSKA (reference sequence). This CDR3 region has 16 residues. Trimming pared 3 bases from V and 4 bases from J, leaving 19 bases between. DNA for the CDR3: TGCAGTGCTAGGGCCCTTGTTAGCCCCCTTTACAATGAGCAGTTCTTC. This sequence encodes CSARALVSPLYNEQFF.

This clonotype was counted many times. The chain combines TRBV20-1 with TRBJ2-3; 10 bases align to TRBD2. The ends lost 3 bases at V and 0 bases at J; junction bases unmatched: 12. Germline assignment: CDR1 DFQATT and CDR2 SNEGSKA (reference sequence). The CDR3 sequence is 18 residues long. The CDR3 spells CSASLGTSGIPSTDTQYF. CDR3 nucleotide sequence: TGCAGTGCTAGCCTAGGCACTAGCGGGATTCCTAGCACAGATACGCAGTATTTT.

V is TRBV5-1 and J is TRBJ1-2, with D perhaps TRBD1 (6 bases). The length of the CDR3 is 17 residues. Trimming shortened V by 3 bases and J by 8 bases, and 26 bases separated the two germline ends. Germline-derived CDR1 and CDR2 are SGHRS and YFSETQ. The CDR3 DNA sequence: TGCGCCAGCAGCTCCCGAACTACTGTCACCGGGACACCGGGCTACACCTTC. Translation gives CASSSRTTVTGTPGYTF.

This clonotype came up a few times. V is TRBV7-6 and J is TRBJ2-1, with 12 bases matching TRBD2. The germline CDR1 and CDR2 sequences are SGHVS and FNYEAQ. V shed 4 bases and J 9 bases; nucleotides not matched to a gene: 7. The CDR3 totals 15 residues. CDR3 DNA: TGTGCCAGCAGCTCACTAGCGGGAGGAGGCGGTGAGCAGTTCTTC. This translates into CASSSLAGGGGEQFF.